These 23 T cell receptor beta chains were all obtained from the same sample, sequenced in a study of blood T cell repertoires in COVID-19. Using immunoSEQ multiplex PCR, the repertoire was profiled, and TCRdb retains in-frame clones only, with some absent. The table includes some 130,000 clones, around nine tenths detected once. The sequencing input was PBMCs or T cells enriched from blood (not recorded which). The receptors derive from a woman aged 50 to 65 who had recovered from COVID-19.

CDR3 protein: CAYVRDRGQLSTEAFF. Written as DNA, the CDR3 is TGTGCCTACGTCCGGGACAGGGGGCAACTGTCAACTGAAGCTTTCTTT. The gene calls are TRBV7-9 and TRBJ1-1; 12 bases line up with TRBD1. Germline CDR1 and CDR2: SEHNR and FQNEAQ (reference sequence). V lost 11 bases and J lost 5; bases outside the gene matches: 15. CDR3 length: 16 amino acids.

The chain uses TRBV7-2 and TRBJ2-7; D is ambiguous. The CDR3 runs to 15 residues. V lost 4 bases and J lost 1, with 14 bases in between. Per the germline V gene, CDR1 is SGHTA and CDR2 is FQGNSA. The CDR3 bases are TGTGCCAGCAGCTCCCAAACCGGTAGTTCCTACGAGCAGTACTTC. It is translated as CASSSQTGSSYEQYF.

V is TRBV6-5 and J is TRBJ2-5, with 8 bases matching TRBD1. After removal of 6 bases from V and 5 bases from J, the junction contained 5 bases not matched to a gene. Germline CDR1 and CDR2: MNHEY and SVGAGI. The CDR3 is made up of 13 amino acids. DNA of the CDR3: TGTGCCAGCAGGACCGGACAGGGTGAGACCCAGTACTTC. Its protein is CASRTGQGETQYF.

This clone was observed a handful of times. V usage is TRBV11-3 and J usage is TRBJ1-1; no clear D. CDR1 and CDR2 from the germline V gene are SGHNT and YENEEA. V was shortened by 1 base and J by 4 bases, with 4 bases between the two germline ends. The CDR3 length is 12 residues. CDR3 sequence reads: CASSLGLTEAFF. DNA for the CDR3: TGTGCCAGCAGCTTAGGACTCACTGAAGCTTTCTTT.

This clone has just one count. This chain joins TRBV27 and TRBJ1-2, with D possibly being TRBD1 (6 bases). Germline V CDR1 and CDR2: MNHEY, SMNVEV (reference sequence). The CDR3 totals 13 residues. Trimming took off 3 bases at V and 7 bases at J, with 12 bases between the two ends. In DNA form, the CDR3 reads TGTGCCAGCAGTTTGTTGGGGGCTGGTGGCTACACCTTC. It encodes CASSLLGAGGYTF.

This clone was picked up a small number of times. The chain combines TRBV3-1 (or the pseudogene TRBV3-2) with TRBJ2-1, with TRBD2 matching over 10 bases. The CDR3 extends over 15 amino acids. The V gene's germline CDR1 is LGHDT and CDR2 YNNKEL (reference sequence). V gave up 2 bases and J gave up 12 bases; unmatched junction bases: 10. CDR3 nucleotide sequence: TGTGCCAGCAGCCAAACTAGCGGGGTATTTCAGGGGCAGTTCTTC. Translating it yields CASSQTSGVFQGQFF.

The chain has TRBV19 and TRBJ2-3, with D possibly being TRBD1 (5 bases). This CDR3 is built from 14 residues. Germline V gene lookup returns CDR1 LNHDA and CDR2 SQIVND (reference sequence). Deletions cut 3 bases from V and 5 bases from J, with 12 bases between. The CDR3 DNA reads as TGTGCCAGTAGTATCGCTCGACAGTTAGATACGCAGTATTTT. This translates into CASSIARQLDTQYF.

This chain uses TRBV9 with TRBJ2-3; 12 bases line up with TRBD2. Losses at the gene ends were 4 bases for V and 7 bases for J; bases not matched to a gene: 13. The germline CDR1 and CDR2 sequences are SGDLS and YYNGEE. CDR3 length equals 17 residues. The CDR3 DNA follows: TGTGCCAGCAGCACCAGACTAGCGGGGGTTCCACAGAATACGCAGTATTTT. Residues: CASSTRLAGVPQNTQYF.

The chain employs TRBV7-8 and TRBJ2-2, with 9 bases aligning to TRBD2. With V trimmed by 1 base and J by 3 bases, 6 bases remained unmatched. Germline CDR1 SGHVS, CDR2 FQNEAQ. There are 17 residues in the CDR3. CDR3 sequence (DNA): TGTGCCAGCAGCTTAGTTACGCGGGGGGGCTACACCGGGGAGCTGTTTTTT. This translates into CASSLVTRGGYTGELFF.

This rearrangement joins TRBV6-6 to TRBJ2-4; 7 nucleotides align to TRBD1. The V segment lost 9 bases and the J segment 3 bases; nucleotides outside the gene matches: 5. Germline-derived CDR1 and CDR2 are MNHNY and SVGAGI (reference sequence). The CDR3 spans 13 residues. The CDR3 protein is CASSGTDKNIQYF. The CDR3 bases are TGTGCCAGTTCCGGGACAGACAAAAACATTCAGTACTTC.

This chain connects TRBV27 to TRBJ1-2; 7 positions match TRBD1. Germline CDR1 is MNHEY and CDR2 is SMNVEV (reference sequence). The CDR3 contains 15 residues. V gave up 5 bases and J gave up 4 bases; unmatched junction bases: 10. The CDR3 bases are TGTGCCAGCAGTCCAAGACAGGGCTTCAGCTATGGCTACACCTTC. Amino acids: CASSPRQGFSYGYTF.

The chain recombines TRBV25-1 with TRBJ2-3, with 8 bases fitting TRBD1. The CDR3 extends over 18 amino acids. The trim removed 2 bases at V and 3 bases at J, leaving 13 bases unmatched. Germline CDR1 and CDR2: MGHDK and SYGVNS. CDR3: CASSEPDRVWLGTDTQYF. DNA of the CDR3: TGTGCCAGCAGTGAACCGGACAGGGTTTGGTTGGGAACAGATACGCAGTATTTT.

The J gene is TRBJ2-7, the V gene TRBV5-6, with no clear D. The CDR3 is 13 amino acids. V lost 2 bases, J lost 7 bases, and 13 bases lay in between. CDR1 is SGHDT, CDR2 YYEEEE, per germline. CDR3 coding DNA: TGTGCCAGCAGCTTTTTACCATCGAGGGAGCAGTACTTC. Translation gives CASSFLPSREQYF. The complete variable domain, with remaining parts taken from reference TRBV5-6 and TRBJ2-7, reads DAGVTQSPTHLIKTRGQQVTLRCSPKSGHDTVSWYQQALGQGPQFIFQYYEEEERQRGNFPDRFSGHQFPNYSSELNVNALLLGDSALYLCASSFLPSREQYFGPGTRLTVT.

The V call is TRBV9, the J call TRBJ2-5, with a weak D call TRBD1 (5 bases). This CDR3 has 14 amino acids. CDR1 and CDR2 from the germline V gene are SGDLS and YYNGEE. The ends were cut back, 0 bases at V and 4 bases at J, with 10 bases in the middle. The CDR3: CASSVGGLGETQYF. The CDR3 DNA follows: TGTGCCAGCAGCGTAGGGGGCCTAGGAGAGACCCAGTACTTC. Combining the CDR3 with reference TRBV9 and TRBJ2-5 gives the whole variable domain DSGVTQTPKHLITATGQRVTLRCSPRSGDLSVYWYQQSLDQGLQFLIQYYNGEERAKGNILERFSAQQFPDLHSELNLSSLELGDSALYFCASSVGGLGETQYFGPGTRLLVL.

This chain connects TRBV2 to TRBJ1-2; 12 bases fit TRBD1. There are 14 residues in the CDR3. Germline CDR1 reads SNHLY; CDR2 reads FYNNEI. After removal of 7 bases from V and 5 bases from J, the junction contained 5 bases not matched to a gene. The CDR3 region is CASIPGQGAYGYTF. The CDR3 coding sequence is TGTGCCAGCATTCCGGGACAGGGGGCTTATGGCTACACCTTC.

In nucleotides, the CDR3 is TGTGCCAGCAGCGGGTTAGCGTACTCCTACGAGCAGTACTTC. It is translated as CASSGLAYSYEQYF. The chain recombines TRBV6-2 or TRBV6-3 with TRBJ2-7, with a possible D match to TRBD2 (5 bases). The CDR3 consists of 14 residues. V lost 6 bases and J lost 0, with 12 bases in between. Germline CDR1 reads MNHEY; CDR2 reads SVGEGT.

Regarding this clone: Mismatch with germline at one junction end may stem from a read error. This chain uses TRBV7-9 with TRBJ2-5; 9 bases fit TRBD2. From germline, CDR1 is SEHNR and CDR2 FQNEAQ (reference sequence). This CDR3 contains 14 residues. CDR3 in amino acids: CASSLGVSGGPYNF. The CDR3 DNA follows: TGTGCCAGCAGCTTAGGTGTTAGCGGGGGCCCGTATAACTTC.

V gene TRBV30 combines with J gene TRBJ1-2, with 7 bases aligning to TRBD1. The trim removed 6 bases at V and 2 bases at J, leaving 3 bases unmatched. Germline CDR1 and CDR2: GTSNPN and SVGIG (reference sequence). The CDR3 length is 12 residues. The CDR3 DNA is TGTGCCTGTTCGACAGGGAACTATGGCTACACCTTC. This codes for CACSTGNYGYTF.

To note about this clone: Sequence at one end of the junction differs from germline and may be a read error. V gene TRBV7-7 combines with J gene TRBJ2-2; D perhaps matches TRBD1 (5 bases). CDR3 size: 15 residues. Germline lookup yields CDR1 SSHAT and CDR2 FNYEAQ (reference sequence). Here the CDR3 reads CASSSQQGTTGELFF. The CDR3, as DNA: TGTGCTAGCAGCTCCCAGCAGGGTACCACCGGGGAGCTGTTTTTT.

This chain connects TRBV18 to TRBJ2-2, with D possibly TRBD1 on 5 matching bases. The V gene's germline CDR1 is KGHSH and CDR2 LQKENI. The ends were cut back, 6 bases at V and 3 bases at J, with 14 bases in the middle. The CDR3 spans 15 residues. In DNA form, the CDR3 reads TGTGCCAGCTCGCAAACGCAGGGTGACACCGGGGAGCTGTTTTTT. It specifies CASSQTQGDTGELFF.

In DNA form, the CDR3 reads TGTGCCAGCAGCTTGGAGGGCAGCGGCCCAGAGACCCAGTACTTC. Its protein is CASSLEGSGPETQYF. The chain links TRBV5-4 to TRBJ2-5, with D maybe TRBD2 (5 bases). V was cut by 0 bases and J by 4 bases, with 13 bases left in between. The germline CDR1 and CDR2 sequences are SGHNT and YYREEE (reference sequence). The CDR3 is 15 amino acids.

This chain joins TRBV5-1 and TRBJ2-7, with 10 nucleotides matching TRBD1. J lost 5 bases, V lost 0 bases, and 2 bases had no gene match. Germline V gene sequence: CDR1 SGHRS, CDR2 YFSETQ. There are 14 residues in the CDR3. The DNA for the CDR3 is TGCGCCAGCAGCTTGGGGGACAGGGGCCACGAGCAGTACTTC. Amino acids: CASSLGDRGHEQYF.

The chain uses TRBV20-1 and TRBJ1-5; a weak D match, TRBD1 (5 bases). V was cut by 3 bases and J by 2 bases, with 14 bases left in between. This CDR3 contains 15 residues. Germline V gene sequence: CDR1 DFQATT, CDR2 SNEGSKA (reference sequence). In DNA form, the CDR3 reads TGCAGTGCTAGTGATGTCCAGGGTGGCAATCAGCCCCAGCATTTT. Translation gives CSASDVQGGNQPQHF.